What follows describes a single TCR beta chain. The antigen is unknown. This entry is derived from a study of shared clonotypes between healthy human individuals. General study points: Some clonotypes were shared by all four sorted-subset donors, while others were not shared. The non-shared ones had lower generation probabilities than the shared ones.

CDR1 SGDLS and CDR2 YYNGEE come from the germline V gene. The CDR3 runs to 12 residues. The V gene lost 6 bases and the J gene lost 1 base, with 7 bases spanning the gap. Authors' analysis steps: Filtering was not the same, since immunoSEQ gave junction-only sequences without quality scores. Produced via immunoSEQ multiplex PCR; TCRdb's table is partial and in-frame only. D and trimming were read from the DNA, whereas the V and J calls and clone size are those reported in that table. The sample gives millions of clones, 93% of which show up once; about 0.37% is in the top ten. V is TRBV9 and J is TRBJ1-1, with D unresolved. The sample was naive CD4+ T cells from PBMCs. This sample's subset: CD45RA+ positively selected. This TCR derives from a man aged 18 to 30 in good health. Some clones in this sample may be carry-over from other donors' samples. The DNA of the CDR3 is TGTGCCAGCATGGGCGCGAACACTGAAGCTTTCTTT. Amino acids: CASMGANTEAFF.